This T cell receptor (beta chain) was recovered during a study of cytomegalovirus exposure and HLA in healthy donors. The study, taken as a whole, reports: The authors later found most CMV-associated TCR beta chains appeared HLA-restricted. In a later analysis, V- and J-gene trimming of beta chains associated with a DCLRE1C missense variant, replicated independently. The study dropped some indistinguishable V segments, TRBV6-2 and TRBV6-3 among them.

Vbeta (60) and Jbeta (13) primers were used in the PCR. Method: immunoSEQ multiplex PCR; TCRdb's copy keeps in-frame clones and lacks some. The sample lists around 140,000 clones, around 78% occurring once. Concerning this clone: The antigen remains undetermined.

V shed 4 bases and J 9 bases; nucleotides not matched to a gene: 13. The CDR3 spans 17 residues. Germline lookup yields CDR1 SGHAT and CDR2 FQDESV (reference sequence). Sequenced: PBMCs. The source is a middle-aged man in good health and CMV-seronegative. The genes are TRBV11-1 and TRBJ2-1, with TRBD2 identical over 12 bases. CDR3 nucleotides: TGTGCCAGCAGCTCCCTCGGACTAGCGGGGCCCGACGGTGAGCAGTTCTTC. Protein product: CASSSLGLAGPDGEQFF.